Presented here are 5 T cell receptor beta chains from one specimen sequenced in a study of blood T cells in healthy people across ages. A second roughly 7 to 12 cycle PCR used barcoded and J-beta primers. TCRdb ran MiXCR on the 5' RACE reads and lists one entry per CDR3 protein. The table has hundreds of thousands of distinct CDR3 sequences, 58% seen once. The sequenced material came from blood. These receptors all come from a man in his fifties or sixties in good health.

This clonotype was picked up a small number of times. The chain links TRBV10-3 to TRBJ2-7; D is possibly TRBD2 (5 bases). The CDR3 runs 14 residues. Trimming pared 6 bases from V and 10 bases from J, leaving 22 bases between. Germline CDR1 and CDR2: ENHRY and SYGVKD. CDR3 DNA sequence: TGTGCCATCAGCTCGCAAAAAGGGAGTGAGGTCCAGTACTTC. It codes for CAISSQKGSEVQYF.

The V and J genes are TRBV4-2 and TRBJ1-6; perhaps TRBD1 as D (6 bases). Germline V gives CDR1 LGHNA, CDR2 YNFKEQ. There are 15 residues in the CDR3. The V and J ends lost 0 bases and 10 bases respectively, with 13 bases between them. The CDR3 bases are TGTGCCAGCAGCCAAGACGTGGCAGGGGCCTCACCCCTCCACTTT. It translates to CASSQDVAGASPLHF.

This chain links TRBV20-1 with TRBJ2-5, with 8 positions matching TRBD2. The J call may be faulty, since TRBJ2-7 better matches the DNA end. Looked up from germline, CDR1 is DFQATT and CDR2 is SNEGSKA (reference sequence). The CDR3 consists of 14 residues. The CDR3 here is CSARGASGRYEQYF. In DNA form, the CDR3 reads TGCAGTGCTAGAGGGGCTAGCGGGCGATACGAGCAGTACTTC.

This clonotype was counted a few times. The genes are TRBV20-1 and TRBJ1-5, with a tentative D call TRBD1 (6 bases). CDR3 size: 15 residues. V lost 0 bases, J lost 7 bases, and 16 bases lay in between. Per the germline V gene, CDR1 is DFQATT and CDR2 is SNEGSKA (reference sequence). CDR3 nucleotides: TGCAGTGCTAGAGATGGTTCACAGGGCGGGCAGCCCCAGCATTTT. Its protein product is CSARDGSQGGQPQHF.

This sequence joins TRBV20-1 and TRBJ1-4; perhaps TRBD1 as D (5 bases). Germline V gives CDR1 DFQATT, CDR2 SNEGSKA (reference sequence). Trimming left V 6 bases short and J 8 bases short, with 13 bases between. The CDR3 totals 12 residues. As DNA, the CDR3 is TGCAGTGCAACCCGACAGATAGAAAAACTGTTTTTT. Translation: CSATRQIEKLFF.